The next 8 T cell receptor beta chains were all read from a single sample in a study of human T cells and chemical hapten exposure. In TCRdb, the RACE reads were re-called with MiXCR into one record per CDR3 protein. This table holds about 200,000 distinct CDR3 sequences, more than 20% found once. The time point was: patch test 3, about 24 weeks after DPC sensitization. As to treatment: therapeutic diphenylcyclopropenone sensitization with weekly scalp DPC. Here the sequenced sample was whole blood, taken in connection with sensitization to the hapten diphenylcyclopropenone (DPC). The receptors come from a woman between 35 and 50 years old with alopecia areata. Some clones in this sample may be carry-over from other donors' samples.

This clonotype was recorded at least ten times. V and J are TRBV20-1 and TRBJ2-3; 7 bases agree with TRBD2. The CDR3 loop spans 15 amino acids. V was pared by 6 bases and J by 8 bases, with 17 bases of the junction left unmatched. Germline V gene lookup returns CDR1 DFQATT and CDR2 SNEGSKA (reference sequence). The CDR3 DNA reads TGCAGTGCAGCACCCCTAGCGGCAGCCCGGGGTACGCAGTATTTT. This translates into CSAAPLAAARGTQYF.

This clonotype was counted a few times. The rearrangement joins TRBV7-8 to TRBJ1-1; TRBD1 aligns across 8 bases. Germline V gene data show CDR1 as SGHVS and CDR2 as FQNEAQ. The CDR3 loop spans 17 amino acids. J was trimmed by 1 base and V by 7 bases; bases with no gene match: 14. The CDR3 loop is CASINPTGGDWNTEAFF. The DNA for the CDR3 is TGTGCCAGCATCAACCCAACAGGGGGGGATTGGAACACTGAAGCTTTCTTT.

This clonotype turned up a few times. This rearrangement joins TRBV7-9 to TRBJ1-4; tentative D call: TRBD1 (5 bases). The CDR3 is 13 residues long. V was cut by 3 bases and J by 8 bases, with 10 bases left in between. The germline gives CDR1 SEHNR, CDR2 FQNEAQ (reference sequence). CDR3 DNA: TGTGCCAGCAGCTTCCAGGGTGGAGAAAAACTGTTTTTT. Its translation is CASSFQGGEKLFF. The whole variable domain, remainder taken from reference TRBV7-9 and TRBJ1-4, is DTGVSQNPRHKITKRGQNVTFRCDPISEHNRLYWYRQTLGQGPEFLTYFQNEAQLEKSRLLSDRFSAERPKGSFSTLEIQRTEQGDSAMYLCASSFQGGEKLFFGSGTQLSVL.

V usage is TRBV9 and J usage is TRBJ2-3; 14 bases line up with TRBD2. V trimming: 3 bases; J trimming: 6 bases; junction bases outside the gene matches: 9. CDR1 is SGDLS, CDR2 YYNGEE, per germline. This CDR3 contains 17 residues. CDR3 DNA: TGTGCCAGCAGCGCGGCCTCGGGACTAGCGGGAGTGGATACGCAGTATTTT. As protein: CASSAASGLAGVDTQYF. Full variable domain (missing parts from reference TRBV9 and TRBJ2-3): DSGVTQTPKHLITATGQRVTLRCSPRSGDLSVYWYQQSLDQGLQFLIQYYNGEERAKGNILERFSAQQFPDLHSELNLSSLELGDSALYFCASSAASGLAGVDTQYFGPGTRLTVL.

There are a few counts of this clonotype. V and J are TRBV3-1 and TRBJ2-7; 10 bases match TRBD1. Germline CDR1 LGHDT, CDR2 YNNKEL (reference sequence). The ends lost 4 bases at V and 8 bases at J; junction bases unmatched: 8. There are 14 residues in the CDR3. CDR3 in amino acids: CASSRTGTGAQQYF. CDR3 nucleotides: TGTGCCAGCAGCCGTACCGGGACAGGGGCCCAGCAGTACTTC.

This clonotype was detected only a few times. The J gene is TRBJ2-3, the V gene TRBV6-1; either TRBD1 or TRBD2 may fit D (6 bases each). The length of the CDR3 is 16 residues. Trimming left V 1 base short and J 0 bases short, with 11 bases between. Germline V gives CDR1 MNHNS, CDR2 SASEGT. CDR3 DNA sequence: TGTGCCAGCAGTGAAGTACCGGGGGCGAGCACAGATACGCAGTATTTT. Translating gives CASSEVPGASTDTQYF.

This rearrangement joins TRBV7-3 to TRBJ1-1; TRBD1 matches at 7 bases. J gave up 1 base and V 5 bases, and 10 bases lay outside the gene matches. This CDR3 comprises 16 residues. CDR1 SGHTA and CDR2 FQGTGA come from the germline V gene. In nucleotides, the CDR3 is TGTGCCAGCAGCCTTTCTACGACAGGGAAGAACACTGAAGCTTTCTTT. Its protein is CASSLSTTGKNTEAFF.

The chain links TRBV6-2 or TRBV6-3 to TRBJ2-5, with TRBD2 matching over 8 bases. Per germline, CDR1 MNHEY and CDR2 SVGEGT. V lost 1 base and J lost 4; bases outside the gene matches: 2. This CDR3 contains 14 residues. As DNA, the CDR3 is TGTGCCAGCAGTTACTGGACTAGCTCAGAGACCCAGTACTTC. Its protein product is CASSYWTSSETQYF.